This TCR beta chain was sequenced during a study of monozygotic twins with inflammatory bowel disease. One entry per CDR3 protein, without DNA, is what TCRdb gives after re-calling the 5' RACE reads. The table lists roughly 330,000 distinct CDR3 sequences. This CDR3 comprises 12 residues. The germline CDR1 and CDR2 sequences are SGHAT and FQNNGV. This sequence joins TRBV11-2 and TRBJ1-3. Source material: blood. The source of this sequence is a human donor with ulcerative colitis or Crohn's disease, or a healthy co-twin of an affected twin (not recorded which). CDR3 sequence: CASSLTENTIYF.